This T cell receptor beta chain is from a study of blood T cell repertoires in COVID-19. Study in general: COVID-19 samples from acute and convalescent phases originated in the United States, Italy and Spain.

Trimming stripped 3 bases from V and 2 bases from J, with 9 bases between. The CDR3 runs to 14 residues. CDR1 LNHDA and CDR2 SQIVND come from the germline V gene (reference sequence). Seattle's cohort entered during active infection and was followed longitudinally. As originally analysed: The authors estimated nucleated cell counts from reference gene primer amplification. The protocol was immunoSEQ multiplex PCR, while the TCRdb copy is restricted to in-frame clones and leaves out a portion. V, J and clone size are those of that table, while D and trimming were read from the DNA. The table has roughly 180,000 clones, roughly 76% seen once.

The source material was peripheral blood. This chain connects TRBV19 to TRBJ2-3; D call uncertain. This receptor was obtained from a woman aged 40 to 49 with COVID-19, enrolled during active disease. This CDR3 is CASSIGSFTDTQYF. In DNA form, the CDR3 reads TGTGCCAGTAGTATCGGGTCTTTCACAGATACGCAGTATTTT.